The next 21 T cell receptor beta chains were all read from a single sample in a study of cytomegalovirus exposure and HLA in healthy donors. The PCR made use of 60 Vbeta and 13 Jbeta primers. Data came from immunoSEQ multiplex PCR; TCRdb stores just in-frame clones and leaves some out. The data contain fewer than 150,000 clones, around 77% of them seen just once; the ten biggest clones take up more than 0.95%. Sequencing used PBMCs. Receptors were obtained from a man aged 45-65 years in good health and CMV-seronegative.

V is TRBV28 and J is TRBJ2-7; tentative D call: TRBD2 (5 bases). The germline V gene has CDR1 MDHEN and CDR2 SYDVKM. V lost 6 bases and J lost 6, with 12 bases in between. The CDR3 contains 12 residues. The CDR3 region has the DNA TGTGCCAGCAGGCCGAGCGGCGGCGAGCAGTACTTC. It translates to CASRPSGGEQYF.

V is TRBV4-1 and J is TRBJ2-3; unclear D gene. V lost 1 base, J lost 0 bases, and 14 bases lay in between. The CDR3 has 17 amino acids. Germline CDR1 is MGHRA and CDR2 is YSYEKL. This CDR3 is CASSQGLSVLSTDTQYF. The CDR3 bases are TGCGCCAGCAGCCAAGGGTTGTCGGTACTTAGCACAGATACGCAGTATTTT.

Only a few counts were recorded for this clone. The chain couples TRBV5-1 to TRBJ2-3; TRBD2 is a possible D gene (6 bases). V was pared by 5 bases and J by 2 bases, with 12 bases between. CDR3 length: 14 residues. CDR1 SGHRS and CDR2 YFSETQ come from the germline V gene. This CDR3 is CASRTGTDTDTQYF. The DNA for the CDR3 is TGCGCCAGCAGGACCGGGACTGACACAGATACGCAGTATTTT.

The chain joins TRBV9 to TRBJ2-2, with unresolved D. The V end lost 5 bases, the J end lost 2 bases, and 13 bases lay between the germline ends. Germline lookup yields CDR1 SGDLS and CDR2 YYNGEE. This CDR3 is built from 15 residues. CDR3 coding DNA: TGTGCCAGCAGTTATTTCTCGGTTAACACCGGGGAGCTGTTTTTT. Amino acid sequence: CASSYFSVNTGELFF. Based on the CDR3 plus reference TRBV9 and TRBJ2-2, the full variable domain is DSGVTQTPKHLITATGQRVTLRCSPRSGDLSVYWYQQSLDQGLQFLIQYYNGEERAKGNILERFSAQQFPDLHSELNLSSLELGDSALYFCASSYFSVNTGELFFGEGSRLTVL.

This clone occurred a few times. The V and J genes are TRBV15 and TRBJ2-7, with 11 bases identical to TRBD1. V shed 2 bases, J shed 2 bases, and the junction held 2 bases outside the gene matches. The CDR3 totals 15 residues. Germline CDR1 is LNHNV and CDR2 is YYDKDF (reference sequence). The chain's CDR3 is CATSRRGQGAYEQYF. As DNA, the CDR3 is TGTGCCACCAGCAGACGGGGACAGGGGGCCTACGAGCAGTACTTC.

This clone was seen a handful of times. The genes are TRBV5-6 and TRBJ1-1; TRBD1 is a possible D gene (5 bases). The V end lost 5 bases, the J end lost 0 bases, and 11 bases lay between the germline ends. From germline, CDR1 is SGHDT and CDR2 YYEEEE. This CDR3 is 14 amino acids long. The CDR3 reads CASSFRGVNTEAFF. The CDR3, as DNA: TGTGCCAGCAGTTTCCGGGGGGTGAACACTGAAGCTTTCTTT. The whole variable domain, filled in from reference TRBV5-6 and TRBJ1-1, reads DAGVTQSPTHLIKTRGQQVTLRCSPKSGHDTVSWYQQALGQGPQFIFQYYEEEERQRGNFPDRFSGHQFPNYSSELNVNALLLGDSALYLCASSFRGVNTEAFFGQGTRLTVV.

The gene calls are TRBV19 and TRBJ1-2; 12 bases are a match to TRBD1. V was clipped by 2 bases and J by 8 bases; unmatched bases: 6. Germline-derived CDR1 and CDR2 are LNHDA and SQIVND (reference sequence). The CDR3 has 15 residues. The CDR3 DNA follows: TGTGCCAGTAGTATAATGGGACAGGGGGCAGGAGGCTACACCTTC. It codes for CASSIMGQGAGGYTF.

The chain carries TRBV28 and TRBJ1-5, with no clear D. The germline CDR1 and CDR2 sequences are MDHEN and SYDVKM. The CDR3 has 12 amino acids. Trimming removed 0 bases from V and 7 bases from J, with 4 bases in between. The CDR3 sequence is CASSLWGQPQHF. CDR3 bases: TGTGCCAGCAGTTTATGGGGCCAGCCCCAGCATTTT.

This chain links TRBV10-2 with TRBJ2-5; possible D gene TRBD2, 6 bases. TRBJ2-7 matches the DNA end more closely, so the J call is doubtful. The CDR3 is 13 residues long. CDR1 and CDR2 (germline): WSHSY, SAAADI. CDR3 nucleotide sequence: TGCGCCAGCAGTGTGCGCACGGAGGGCGAGCAGTACTTC. Translation gives CASSVRTEGEQYF.

The chain joins TRBV7-6 to TRBJ2-3, with D perhaps matching TRBD1 (8 bases). The germline CDR1 and CDR2 sequences are SGHVS and FNYEAQ. V gave up 0 bases and J gave up 6 bases, with 16 bases separating them. The CDR3 loop spans 16 amino acids. CDR3 in amino acids: CASSLAQLQGGDTQYF. The CDR3 DNA reads as TGTGCCAGCAGCTTAGCGCAACTACAGGGGGGGGATACGCAGTATTTT.

J is TRBJ1-1 and V is TRBV5-1; possible D gene TRBD1, 6 bases. Germline assignment: CDR1 SGHRS and CDR2 YFSETQ. V gave up 4 bases and J gave up 3 bases, with 19 bases separating them. The CDR3 covers 16 residues. The chain's CDR3 is CASSRKPQGDYTEAFF. The CDR3 bases are TGCGCCAGCAGCCGAAAACCACAGGGTGATTACACTGAAGCTTTCTTT.

This sequence joins TRBV9 and TRBJ1-1; D possibly corresponds to TRBD1 (5 bases). V lost 2 bases, J lost 2 bases, and 10 bases lay in between. Germline-derived CDR1 and CDR2 are SGDLS and YYNGEE. The CDR3 totals 14 residues. CDR3 loop: CASSVVQVNTEAFF. The CDR3 nucleotides read TGTGCCAGCAGCGTGGTACAGGTTAACACTGAAGCTTTCTTT.

V is TRBV13 and J is TRBJ2-5, with 9 nucleotides matching TRBD2. CDR1 and CDR2 from the germline V gene are PRHDT and FYEKMQ (reference sequence). The CDR3 runs 13 residues. V lost 4 bases, J lost 8 bases, and 5 bases stayed unmatched. CDR3 protein: CASSSTTSGTQYF. CDR3 nucleotide sequence: TGTGCCAGCAGCTCCACGACTAGCGGTACCCAGTACTTC.

This clone came up a few times. V and J are TRBV2 and TRBJ1-2; tentative D call: TRBD1 (5 bases). V lost 5 bases to trimming and J lost 8 bases, with 15 bases between them. CDR3 size: 13 residues. Germline V gives CDR1 SNHLY, CDR2 FYNNEI. CDR3 in DNA: TGTGCCAGCAGTCAGAAGACAGATGTAGGCTACACCTTC. It is translated as CASSQKTDVGYTF.

The chain's CDR3 is CASKGRAYTEAFF. The CDR3 bases are TGTGCCAGCAAGGGCAGGGCCTATACTGAAGCTTTCTTT. V gene TRBV28 combines with J gene TRBJ1-1; maybe TRBD1 (5 bases). Per the germline V gene, CDR1 is MDHEN and CDR2 is SYDVKM. CDR3 length: 13 amino acids. V lost 7 bases and J lost 5, with 14 bases in between.

This rearrangement joins TRBV12-5 to TRBJ1-1; D is unresolved. The CDR3 totals 13 residues. CDR1 and CDR2 from the germline V gene are LGHNT and FRNRAP. With 1 base removed from V and 5 bases from J, the gap between germline ends came to 8 bases. CDR3 coding DNA: TGTGCTAGTGGTTTGGAGGAGAGGACTGAAGCTTTCTTT. As protein: CASGLEERTEAFF.

The chain links TRBV19 to TRBJ2-1; 12 bases are a match to TRBD2. Germline CDR1 is LNHDA and CDR2 is SQIVND (reference sequence). The J segment lost 5 bases and the V segment lost 6 bases, leaving 17 bases of the junction unmatched. The CDR3 loop spans 19 amino acids. CDR3 nucleotides: TGTGCCAGTAGCCCGACTAGCGGGAGATTGGGGGGGGCCGACAATGAGCAGTTCTTC. Residues: CASSPTSGRLGGADNEQFF.

V is TRBV29-1 and J is TRBJ1-1, with D perhaps TRBD1 (5 bases). CDR3 size: 14 residues. Germline-derived CDR1 and CDR2 are SQVTM and ANQGSEA. Trimming removed 4 bases at V and 0 bases at J, with 12 bases between. CDR3 sequence reads: CSVARQPMNTEAFF. Here the CDR3 DNA reads TGCAGCGTTGCGAGACAGCCCATGAACACTGAAGCTTTCTTT.

The gene calls are TRBV29-1 and TRBJ2-7, with D possibly TRBD2 on 5 matching bases. The CDR3 spans 15 residues. Germline assignment: CDR1 SQVTM and CDR2 ANQGSEA. V was clipped by 3 bases and J by 0 bases, with 15 bases between them. The CDR3 sequence: CSVEIATGDSYEQYF. The CDR3 bases are TGCAGCGTTGAGATAGCGACTGGAGACTCCTACGAGCAGTACTTC.

The V and J genes are TRBV11-1 and TRBJ1-5; D ambiguous. This CDR3 is built from 13 residues. Germline CDR1 reads SGHAT; CDR2 reads FQDESV (reference sequence). Trimming pared 5 bases from V and 0 bases from J, leaving 5 bases between. The CDR3 nucleotides read TGTGCCAGCAGCAGCAATAGCAATCAGCCCCAGCATTTT. Protein sequence: CASSSNSNQPQHF.

The V and J genes are TRBV18 and TRBJ1-2, with 8 bases fitting TRBD1. Germline trimming cut 4 bases from V and 6 bases from J; bases unmatched to any gene: 4. This CDR3 region has 13 residues. Germline CDR1 KGHSH, CDR2 LQKENI. DNA of the CDR3: TGTGCCAGCTCACATGACAGGGGAGATGGCTACACCTTC. This sequence encodes CASSHDRGDGYTF.